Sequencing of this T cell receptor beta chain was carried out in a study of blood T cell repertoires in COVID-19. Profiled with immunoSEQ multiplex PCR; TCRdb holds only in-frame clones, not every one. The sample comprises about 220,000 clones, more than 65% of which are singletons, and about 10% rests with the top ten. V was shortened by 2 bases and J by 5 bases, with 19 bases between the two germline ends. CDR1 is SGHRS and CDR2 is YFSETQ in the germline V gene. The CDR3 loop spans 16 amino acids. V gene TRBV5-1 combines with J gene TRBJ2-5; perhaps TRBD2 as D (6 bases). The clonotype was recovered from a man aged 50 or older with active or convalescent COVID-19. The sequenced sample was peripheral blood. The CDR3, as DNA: TGCGCCAGCAGCTTCGGCGGGACCTATGGGGGGGAGACCCAGTACTTC. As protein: CASSFGGTYGGETQYF.